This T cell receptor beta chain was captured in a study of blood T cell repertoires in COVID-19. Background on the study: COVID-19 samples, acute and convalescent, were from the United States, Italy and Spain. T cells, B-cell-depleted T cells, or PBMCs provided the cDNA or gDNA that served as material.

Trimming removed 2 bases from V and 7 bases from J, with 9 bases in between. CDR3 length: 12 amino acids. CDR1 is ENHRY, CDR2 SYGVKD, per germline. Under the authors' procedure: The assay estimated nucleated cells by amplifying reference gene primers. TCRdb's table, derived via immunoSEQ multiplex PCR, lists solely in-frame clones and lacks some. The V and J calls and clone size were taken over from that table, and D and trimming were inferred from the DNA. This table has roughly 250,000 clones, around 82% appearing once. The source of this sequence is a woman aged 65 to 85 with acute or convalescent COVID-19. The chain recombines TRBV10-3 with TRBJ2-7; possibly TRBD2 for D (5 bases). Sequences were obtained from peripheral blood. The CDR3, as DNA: TGTGCCATCAGTGAGGGGTCGGGGGAGCAGTACTTC. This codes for CAISEGSGEQYF.